This TCR beta chain was identified during a study of Ad26.COV2.S vaccination and SARS-CoV-2 variants (TCRdb year 2021). Describing the broader study: Donors in the vaccine arm were drawn from COV1001, a phase I-IIa trial of Ad26.COV2.S in healthy adults that was multicentre, randomized, double-blind and placebo-controlled. The TCR-sequenced set comprised around 30 samples: about 19 Ad26.COV2.S vaccine recipients, 5 placebo recipients and 8 SARS-CoV-2 convalescent individuals. Trial participants were randomized into five groups of five: low-dose or high-dose Ad26.COV2.S given once or twice, or placebo on both occasions. Dosing of Ad26.COV2.S was intramuscular, at either 5x10^10 or 1x10^11 viral particles, delivered as one shot or as two shots spaced 56 days apart. Investigators did not know the trial group allocation while performing experiments and assessing outcomes. TCRbeta repertoire sequencing served as the tool for gauging how specific and how broad the SARS-CoV-2-reactive T cell receptors were following Ad26.COV2.S vaccination. Beyond this particular receptor, the publication reports: Substantial breadth of spike-specific CD8+ and CD4+ T cell responses was reported after vaccination. Comparable non-spike TCR breadth was observed between vaccine and placebo recipients, consistent with only spike being contained in the vaccine. The study lacked the statistical power to compare responses across vaccine doses or regimens. Compared with placebo recipients, Ad26.COV2.S recipients showed higher spike-specific TCR breadth (P = 0.0014). The authors noted that total T cell responses may have been underestimated by the TCR breadth and depth analyses.

The treatment or condition label of this sample denotes: some 20 received Ad26.COV2.S at low or high dose, single or two shots; 5 received placebo; per-sample allocation not given. For vaccine and placebo recipients, the sequenced repertoires came from samples collected on day 63 after the first injection. In Cohort 1b, roughly 25 adults aged 18-55 years were enrolled at a single site in Boston, USA, between 29 July and 7 August 2020. Ad26.COV2.S was a replication-incompetent adenovirus type 26 vector that expressed a prefusion-stabilized SARS-CoV-2 spike protein derived from the original Wuhan strain. The CDR3 runs 15 amino acids, cysteine and phenylalanine included. The sequence is cut down to CDR3 DNA, 45 bases in frame from base 1. CDR1 and CDR2, per the germline V gene, are KGHSH and LQKENI. V is pared back by 3 bases and J by 1 base, with 12 bases lying between the germline termini. Note on this clone: The antigen it recognizes is unknown. No much larger clone is present one base from it, and per-base qualities are unavailable.

TCRbeta CDR3 regions were sequenced with the immunoSEQ Assay. After extraction, genomic DNA underwent amplification by bias-controlled multiplex PCR, followed by high-throughput sequencing. Per the source publication's procedure: To quantify the absolute abundance of every unique TCRbeta CDR3 region, sequences were collapsed and filtered. T cell fraction was estimated by normalization of TCRbeta template counts to usable DNA, with usable DNA being measured through amplification of reference genes present in all nucleated cells. Repertoire TCRs were annotated as SARS-CoV-2-specific when V gene, CDR3 amino acid sequence and J gene were exactly matched to a known reactive TCR set. The reference SARS-CoV-2 TCR set came from MIRA and was filtered for enrichment in COVID-19-positive ImmuneCODE repertoires, removing public or cross-reactive TCRs. Using the MIRA antigens, annotated TCRs were further analysed by specific ORF or by position within an ORF. Breadth was defined as annotated unique rearrangements over total unique productive rearrangements; depth was the summed frequency of those rearrangements. Two-sided Wilcoxon rank-sum tests were applied when comparing TCR breadth between groups. TCRdb carries this immuneACCESS record with in-frame sequences only. Its versions omit some clonotypes, under half of them owing to an unresolved V gene in the studies checked, with the rest unexplained. V, J and clone size derive from that table, while D and trimming were established from the DNA sequence. Here the sample has roughly 350,000 clones; around 89% occur a single time. Just under 5% of the sample rests with the top ten.

The V and J genes are TRBV18 and TRBJ1-1; no confident D gene assignment can be made. This TCR was sampled from a person aged 18 to 59 who received the Ad26.COV2.S COVID-19 vaccine or a placebo. The sample in question was peripheral blood, obtained in a trial of Ad26.COV2.S vaccine versus placebo. The CDR3 region has the sequence CASSPPSDGNTEAFF. The DNA reads as follows: TGTGCCAGCTCACCTCCTTCGGACGGGAACACTGAAGCTTTCTTT. Extended through the reference TRBV18 and TRBJ1-1 proteins, this CDR3 yields the full variable domain: NAGVMQNPRHLVRRRGQEARLRCSPMKGHSHVYWYRQLPEEGLKFMVYLQKENIIDESGMPKERFSAEFPKEGPSILRIQQVVRGDSAAYFCASSPPSDGNTEAFFGQGTRLTVV.